This TCR beta chain was obtained from a study of blood T cell repertoires in COVID-19 (dated by TCRdb to about 2020). Regarding the research as a whole: Collaborator samples came from the United States, Italy and Spain and covered acute and convalescent phases of COVID-19. A freely available public database, intended as a resource for researchers studying the immune response to SARS-CoV-2, is where the repertoires were released. Where HLA class I and class II types were available, the types were taken from metadata supplied by the sample provider, not from assay-based typing. The prospective study material was composed of cDNA or gDNA derived from T cells, B-cell-depleted T cells, or PBMCs. The dataset comprised deeply sampled blood TCRbeta repertoires from subjects exposed to, actively infected with, or recovered from COVID-19. Nearly every sample came with metadata listing a de-identified subject ID, COVID-19 status, age in years and sex. The samples were drawn from two sources: the first 160 participants of the ongoing ImmuneRACE study, and some 1,300 subjects contributed by 6 global collaborators. Overall results and qualifications from the work: The quantity of clinical and demographic metadata differed by source and by participant and was supplied without curation.

Each collaborating institution followed its own protocols to collect whole blood in K2EDTA tubes. For TCRbeta analysis, collaborators shipped samples in one of three forms: frozen whole blood, isolated PBMCs, or DNA extracted from either of those sample types. About this clone: Which antigen it targets is not known. No much larger clone is present one base from it, and per-base qualities are unavailable.

The immunoSEQ Assay, a bias-controlled multiplex PCR, was used to amplify TCRbeta CDR3 regions from genomic DNA. The study's own analysis went as follows. Nucleated cell counts per sample were estimated from amplification of reference gene primers within the assay. Sequence reads were collapsed and filtered to measure the absolute abundance of every unique TCRbeta CDR3 rearrangement. For each sample, productive Simpson clonality was calculated by taking the square root of Simpson's diversity index across productive rearrangements. Here the immuneACCESS table is served through TCRdb, limited to in-frame sequences with V and J called. Missing clones are a known gap in these copies; in checked studies unresolved V genes cover under half, and the rest lacks a known reason. For V, J and clone size, that table is used; D and trimming come from the DNA. Counted in this sample were some 100,000 clones; 91% of them appeared once. Around 15% of the sample comes from the top ten.

The sample comprised peripheral blood. This receptor was taken from a man between 45 and 60 years old with acute or convalescent COVID-19.

The DNA is TGCGCCAGCAGTGAGGGGGCTATGGAAAAACTGTTTTTT. The translation is CASSEGAMEKLFF. The chain was built from TRBV10-1 and TRBJ1-4; the D segment could be TRBD1, given 5 matching bases. The germline V gene (reference sequence) sets CDR1 to WNHNN and CDR2 to SYGVQD. The V and J ends are trimmed by 2 bases and 8 bases, leaving 9 bases between them. From cysteine to phenylalanine, the CDR3 is 13 amino acids long. Only CDR3 DNA remains: 39 bases, in frame from the first base.